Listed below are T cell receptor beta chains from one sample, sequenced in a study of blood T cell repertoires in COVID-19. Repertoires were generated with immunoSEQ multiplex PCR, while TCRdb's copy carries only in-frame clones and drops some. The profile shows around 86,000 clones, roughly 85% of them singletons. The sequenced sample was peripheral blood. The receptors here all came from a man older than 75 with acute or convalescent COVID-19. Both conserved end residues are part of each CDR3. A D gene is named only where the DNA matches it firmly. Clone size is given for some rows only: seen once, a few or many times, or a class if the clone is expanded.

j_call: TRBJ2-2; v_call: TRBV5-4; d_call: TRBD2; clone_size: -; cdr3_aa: CASSPSSGRDTGELFF; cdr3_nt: TGTGCCAGCAGCCCATCAAGCGGGAGGGACACCGGGGAGCTGTTTTTT
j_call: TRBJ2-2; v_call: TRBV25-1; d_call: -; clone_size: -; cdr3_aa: CASSESRNTGELFF; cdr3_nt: TGTGCCAGCAGTGAATCCAGAAACACCGGGGAGCTGTTTTTT
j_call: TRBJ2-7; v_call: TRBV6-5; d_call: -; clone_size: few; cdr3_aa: CASSQGRRSSYEQYF; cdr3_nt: TGTGCCAGCAGCCAGGGGAGAAGGAGCTCCTACGAGCAGTACTTC
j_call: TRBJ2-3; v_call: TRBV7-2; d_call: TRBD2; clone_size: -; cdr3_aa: CASSLVAAGGPGDTQYF; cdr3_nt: TGTGCCAGCAGCTTAGTAGCAGCGGGAGGGCCCGGAGATACGCAGTATTTT
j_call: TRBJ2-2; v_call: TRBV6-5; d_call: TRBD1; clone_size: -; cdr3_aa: CASSSPGQGAPGELFF; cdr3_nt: TGTGCCAGCAGTTCCCCGGGACAGGGGGCACCCGGGGAGCTGTTTTTT
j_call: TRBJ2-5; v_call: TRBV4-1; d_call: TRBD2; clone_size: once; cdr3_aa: CASSQGGLAGVETQYF; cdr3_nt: TGCGCCAGCAGCCAAGGCGGACTAGCGGGAGTAGAGACCCAGTACTTC
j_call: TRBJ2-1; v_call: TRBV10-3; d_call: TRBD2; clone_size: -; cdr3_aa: CAISAPGLVNNEQFF; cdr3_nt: TGTGCCATCAGTGCCCCGGGACTAGTTAACAATGAGCAGTTCTTC
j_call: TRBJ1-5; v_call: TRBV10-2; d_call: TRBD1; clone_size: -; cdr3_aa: CASSGDRNNQPQHF; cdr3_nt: TGCGCCAGCAGTGGGGACAGGAATAATCAGCCCCAGCATTTT
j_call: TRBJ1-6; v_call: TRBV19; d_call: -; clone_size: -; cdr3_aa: CASSPGQDLSPLHF; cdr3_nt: TGTGCCAGTAGTCCGGGACAAGATTTATCACCCCTCCACTTT
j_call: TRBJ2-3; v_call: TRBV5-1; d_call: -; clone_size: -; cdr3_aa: CASSVIPVSTDTQYF; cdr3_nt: TGCGCCAGCAGCGTGATTCCAGTTAGCACAGATACGCAGTATTTT
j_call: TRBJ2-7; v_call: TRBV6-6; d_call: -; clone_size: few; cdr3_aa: CASGSENYEQYF; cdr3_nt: TGTGCCAGCGGCAGCGAAAACTACGAGCAGTACTTC
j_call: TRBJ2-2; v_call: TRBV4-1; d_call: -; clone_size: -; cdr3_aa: CASSQGPAGSNTGELFF; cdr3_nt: TGCGCCAGCAGCCAAGGCCCAGCGGGTTCGAACACCGGGGAGCTGTTTTTT
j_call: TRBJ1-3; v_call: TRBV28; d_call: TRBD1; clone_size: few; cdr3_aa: CASSPGQGISGNTIYF; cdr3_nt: TGTGCCAGCAGTCCGGGACAGGGGATCTCTGGAAACACCATATATTTT
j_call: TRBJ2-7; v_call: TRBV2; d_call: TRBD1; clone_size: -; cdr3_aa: CASSEEGTGFYEQYF; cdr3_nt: TGTGCCAGCAGTGAAGAGGGGACAGGGTTCTACGAGCAGTACTTC
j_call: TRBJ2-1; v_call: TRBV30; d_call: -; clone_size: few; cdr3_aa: CAWNWKGGEQFF; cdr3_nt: TGTGCCTGGAACTGGAAAGGGGGTGAGCAGTTCTTC
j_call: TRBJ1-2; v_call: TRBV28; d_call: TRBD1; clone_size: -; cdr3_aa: CASSLAAGGGYGYTF; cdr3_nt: TGTGCCAGCAGTTTAGCGGCAGGGGGTGGTTATGGCTACACCTTC
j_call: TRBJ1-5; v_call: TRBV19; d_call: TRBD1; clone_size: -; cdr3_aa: CASRPQGKDQPQHF; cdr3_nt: TGTGCCAGTAGGCCACAGGGGAAGGATCAGCCCCAGCATTTT